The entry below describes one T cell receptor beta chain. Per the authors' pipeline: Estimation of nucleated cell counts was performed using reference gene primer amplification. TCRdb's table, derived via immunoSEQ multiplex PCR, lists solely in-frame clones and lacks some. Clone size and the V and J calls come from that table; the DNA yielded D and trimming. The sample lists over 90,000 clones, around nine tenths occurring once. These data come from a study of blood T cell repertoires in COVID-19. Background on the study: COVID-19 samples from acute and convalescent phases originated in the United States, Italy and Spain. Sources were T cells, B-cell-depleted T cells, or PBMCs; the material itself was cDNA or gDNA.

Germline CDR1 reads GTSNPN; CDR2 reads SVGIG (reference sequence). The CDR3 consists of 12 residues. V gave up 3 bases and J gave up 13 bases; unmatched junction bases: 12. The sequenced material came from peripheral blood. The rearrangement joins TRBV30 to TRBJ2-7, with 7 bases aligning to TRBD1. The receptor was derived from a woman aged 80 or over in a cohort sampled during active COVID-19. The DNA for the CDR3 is TGTGCCTGGAGCGAAAGCCGGGACAGTCCTTACTTC. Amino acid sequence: CAWSESRDSPYF.